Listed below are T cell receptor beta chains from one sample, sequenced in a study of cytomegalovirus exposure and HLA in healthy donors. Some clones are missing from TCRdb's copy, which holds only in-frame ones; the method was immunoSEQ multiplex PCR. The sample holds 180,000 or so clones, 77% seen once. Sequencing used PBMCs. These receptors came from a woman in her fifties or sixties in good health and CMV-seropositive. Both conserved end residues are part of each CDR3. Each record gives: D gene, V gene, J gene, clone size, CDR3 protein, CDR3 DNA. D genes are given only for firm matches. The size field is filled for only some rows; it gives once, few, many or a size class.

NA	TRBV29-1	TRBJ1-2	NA	CSVEEGLIANYGYTF	TGCAGCGTTGAAGAGGGGCTAATCGCTAACTATGGCTACACCTTC
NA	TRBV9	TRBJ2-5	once	CASSVTGSGEFKQETQYF	TGTGCCAGCAGCGTAACTGGTTCCGGGGAGTTTAAGCAAGAGACCCAGTACTTC
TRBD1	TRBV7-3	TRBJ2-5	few	CASSADREETQYF	TGTGCCAGCAGCGCGGACAGGGAAGAGACCCAGTACTTC
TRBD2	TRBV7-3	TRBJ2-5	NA	CASSLSGGSQETQYF	TGTGCCAGCAGCCTCAGCGGGGGCTCTCAAGAGACCCAGTACTTC
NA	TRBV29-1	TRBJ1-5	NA	CSVQVSNQPQHF	TGCAGCGTACAGGTTAGCAATCAGCCCCAGCATTTT
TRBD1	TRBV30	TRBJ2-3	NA	CAWSYRDREKDTQYF	TGTGCCTGGAGTTATCGGGACAGAGAGAAAGATACGCAGTATTTT
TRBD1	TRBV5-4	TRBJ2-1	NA	CASRWTGTVYNEQFF	TGTGCCAGCAGGTGGACCGGGACAGTCTACAATGAGCAGTTCTTC
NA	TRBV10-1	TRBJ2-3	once	CASSPGLPLGTDTQYF	TGCGCCAGCAGCCCGGGACTCCCCCTCGGCACAGATACGCAGTATTTT
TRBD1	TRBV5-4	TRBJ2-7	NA	CASSLDRGYEQYF	TGTGCCAGCAGCTTGGACAGGGGATACGAGCAGTACTTC
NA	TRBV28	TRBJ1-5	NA	CASSLRQPQHF	TGTGCCAGCAGTTTGCGACAGCCCCAGCATTTT
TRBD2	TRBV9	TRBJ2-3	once	CASSVRLAGLSDTQYF	TGTGCCAGCAGCGTACGACTAGCGGGACTATCAGATACGCAGTATTTT
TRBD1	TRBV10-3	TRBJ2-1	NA	CAIKTDRGGDNEQFF	TGTGCCATCAAAACGGACAGGGGAGGGGACAATGAGCAGTTCTTC
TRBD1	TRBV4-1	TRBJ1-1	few	CASSRTTGWDTEAFF	TGCGCCAGCAGCCGGACGACAGGGTGGGACACTGAAGCTTTCTTT
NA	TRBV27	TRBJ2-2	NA	CASSLSDTGELFF	TGTGCCAGCAGTTTATCCGACACCGGGGAGCTGTTTTTT
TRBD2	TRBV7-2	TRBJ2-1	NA	CASSPKGLAGEKNEQFF	TGTGCCAGCAGCCCCAAGGGTCTAGCGGGGGAGAAAAATGAGCAGTTCTTC
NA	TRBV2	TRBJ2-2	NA	CASTAGNTGELFF	TGTGCCAGCACTGCGGGGAACACCGGGGAGCTGTTTTTT
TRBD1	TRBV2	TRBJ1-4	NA	CASSDKRTGERLFF	TGTGCCAGCAGTGATAAGAGGACAGGGGAGCGACTGTTTTTT
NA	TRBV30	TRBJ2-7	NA	CAGFTGTYEQYF	TGTGCCGGTTTTACGGGAACATACGAGCAGTACTTC
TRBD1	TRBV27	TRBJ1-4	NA	CASRGSTGGNEKLFF	TGTGCCAGCAGGGGCAGTACAGGGGGGAATGAAAAACTGTTTTTT
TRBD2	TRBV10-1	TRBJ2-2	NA	CASRGLAGDRGELFF	TGCGCCAGCAGGGGACTAGCGGGAGATAGAGGGGAGCTGTTTTTT
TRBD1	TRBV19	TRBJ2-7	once	CASSQQGAKNEQYF	TGTGCCAGTAGTCAACAGGGGGCGAAGAACGAGCAGTACTTC
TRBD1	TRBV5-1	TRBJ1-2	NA	CASSLQGGLDYGYTF	TGCGCCAGCAGCTTACAGGGGGGGCTCGACTATGGCTACACCTTC
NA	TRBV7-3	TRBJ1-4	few	CASSQGPNEKLFF	TGTGCCAGCAGTCAGGGGCCTAATGAAAAACTGTTTTTT
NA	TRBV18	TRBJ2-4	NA	CASSPLQGNKNIQYF	TGTGCCAGCTCACCCCTACAGGGAAACAAAAACATTCAGTACTTC
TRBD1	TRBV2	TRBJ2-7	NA	CASSDRGNEQYF	TGTGCCAGCAGTGACAGGGGGAACGAGCAGTACTTC
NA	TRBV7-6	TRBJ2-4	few	CASSPFDSRNIQYF	TGTGCCAGCAGCCCCTTTGATTCTAGGAACATTCAGTACTTC
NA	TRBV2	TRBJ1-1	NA	CASSVKQNTEAFF	TGTGCCAGCAGTGTAAAACAGAACACTGAAGCTTTCTTT
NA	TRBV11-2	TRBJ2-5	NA	CASSLPGKETQYF	TGTGCCAGCAGCTTACCCGGGAAAGAGACCCAGTACTTC
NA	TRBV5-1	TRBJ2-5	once	CASSLAAGGQETQYF	TGCGCCAGCAGCTTGGCCGCAGGAGGGCAAGAGACCCAGTACTTC
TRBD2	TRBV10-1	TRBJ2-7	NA	CASSHVWTSGSYEQYF	TGCGCCAGCAGCCACGTTTGGACTAGCGGCTCCTACGAGCAGTACTTC
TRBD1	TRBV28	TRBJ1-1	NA	CASSLLDRGTEAFF	TGTGCCAGCAGTTTACTAGACAGGGGCACTGAAGCTTTCTTT
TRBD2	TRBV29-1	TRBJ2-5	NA	CSVGTSGGGETQYF	TGCAGCGTTGGGACTAGCGGGGGTGGAGAGACCCAGTACTTC
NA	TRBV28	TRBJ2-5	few	CASTLRRAETETQYF	TGTGCCAGCACCCTAAGGAGGGCGGAGACGGAGACCCAGTACTTC
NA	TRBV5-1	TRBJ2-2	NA	CASSFNHRVTGELFF	TGCGCCAGCAGTTTTAATCACAGGGTTACCGGGGAGCTGTTTTTT
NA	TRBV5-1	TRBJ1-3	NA	CASSLDSVSSGNTIYF	TGCGCCAGCAGCTTGGATTCCGTTTCCTCTGGAAACACCATATATTTT
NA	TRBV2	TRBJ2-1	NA	CASRVGWGVSYNEQFF	TGTGCCAGCAGGGTTGGCTGGGGGGTATCGTACAATGAGCAGTTCTTC
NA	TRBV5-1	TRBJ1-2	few	CASSLGRPLSGYGYTF	TGCGCCAGCAGCTTGGGCCGACCTCTAAGCGGCTATGGCTACACCTTC
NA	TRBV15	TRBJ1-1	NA	CATSGRQYEAFF	TGTGCCACCAGCGGCAGACAGTACGAAGCTTTCTTT
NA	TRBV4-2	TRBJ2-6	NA	CASSQEATGSGANVLTF	TGTGCCAGCAGCCAAGAGGCAACAGGGTCTGGGGCCAACGTCCTGACTTTC
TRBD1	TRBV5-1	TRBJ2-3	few	CASSWGDRSTDTQYF	TGCGCCAGCAGCTGGGGGGACAGGAGCACAGATACGCAGTATTTT
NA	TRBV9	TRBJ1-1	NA	CASSPRQVHHEAFF	TGTGCCAGCAGCCCCCGACAGGTCCATCACGAAGCTTTCTTT
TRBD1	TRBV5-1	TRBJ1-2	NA	CASSLTGEFDGYTF	TGCGCCAGCAGCCTTACAGGGGAATTCGATGGCTACACCTTC
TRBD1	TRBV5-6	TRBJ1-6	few	CASSGGGQGRSPLHF	TGTGCCAGCAGCGGGGGTGGACAGGGTAGATCACCCCTCCACTTT
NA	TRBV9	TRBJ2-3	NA	CASTPGASGTDTQYF	TGTGCCAGCACCCCTGGGGCTAGCGGCACAGATACGCAGTATTTT
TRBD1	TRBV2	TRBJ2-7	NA	CASSDVRDRYEQYF	TGTGCCAGCAGTGATGTCCGGGACAGATACGAGCAGTACTTC
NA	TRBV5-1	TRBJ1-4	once	CASRYNLQGEKLFF	TGCGCCAGCAGATACAACCTTCAGGGAGAAAAACTGTTTTTT
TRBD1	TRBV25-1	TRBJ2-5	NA	CASSEGTGAKTQYF	TGTGCCAGCAGTGAAGGGACAGGGGCGAAGACCCAGTACTTC
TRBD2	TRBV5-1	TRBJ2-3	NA	CASSFGSSGSSNTQYF	TGCGCCAGCAGCTTTGGTTCTAGCGGGAGTTCGAATACGCAGTATTTT
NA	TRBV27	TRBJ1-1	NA	CASSLYSRNTEAFF	TGTGCCAGCAGTTTATACTCGAGGAACACTGAAGCTTTCTTT
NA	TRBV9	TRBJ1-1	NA	CASSVGANTEAFF	TGTGCCAGCAGCGTGGGGGCTAACACTGAAGCTTTCTTT
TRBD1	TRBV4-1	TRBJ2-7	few	CASSQGQGASYEQYF	TGCGCCAGCAGCCAAGGACAGGGGGCCTCCTACGAGCAGTACTTC
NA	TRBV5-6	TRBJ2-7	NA	CASSFYSRLVNREQYF	TGTGCCAGCAGCTTTTACTCGAGACTAGTAAATCGCGAGCAGTACTTC
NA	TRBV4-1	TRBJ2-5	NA	CASSQGQDIETQYF	TGCGCCAGCAGCCAAGGTCAGGATATTGAGACCCAGTACTTC
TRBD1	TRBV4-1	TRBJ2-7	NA	CASSQGTGTVFYEQYF	TGCGCCAGCAGCCAGGGGACCGGGACAGTTTTCTACGAGCAGTACTTC
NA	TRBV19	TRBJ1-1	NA	CASRATGTRNTEAFF	TGTGCCAGTAGAGCGACAGGCACCAGGAACACTGAAGCTTTCTTT
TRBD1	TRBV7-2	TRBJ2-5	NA	CASSKTGETQYF	TGTGCCAGCAGCAAGACAGGGGAGACCCAGTACTTC
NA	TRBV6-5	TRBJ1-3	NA	CASTVTMGIGNTIYF	TGTGCCAGCACCGTCACTATGGGTATCGGAAACACCATATATTTT
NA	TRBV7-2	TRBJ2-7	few	CASSLEAGATYEQYF	TGTGCCAGCAGCTTAGAGGCAGGGGCTACCTACGAGCAGTACTTC